The TCR beta chain under discussion was sequenced for a study of technical replicates of blood from a handful of donors. Some clones are missing from TCRdb's copy, which holds only in-frame ones; the method was immunoSEQ multiplex PCR. This sample yields about 84,000 clones, of which about 97% are seen a single time; more than 0.15% belongs to the top ten. Regarding this clone: At one end the junction does not follow the germline gene, possibly because of a read error.

The sample comprised T cells isolated from PBMCs. The origin of this receptor is a human donor in good health.

The CDR3 reads CASSQNEVVAGAGF. DNA for the CDR3: TGTGCCAGCAGCCAGAATGAGGTTGTAGCGGGGGCCGGTTTT. The chain couples TRBV11-2 to TRBJ2-3, with 9 nucleotides matching TRBD2. The CDR3 has 14 amino acids. Germline CDR1 reads SGHAT; CDR2 reads FQNNGV.